The clone carrying this TCR beta chain was observed a handful of times. The antigen is unknown. This sample was included in a study of T cells in Graves' hyperthyroidism and ophthalmopathy. General observations from the study: Blood also held most thyroid clonotypes expanded beyond 0.001.

Diagnoses were established using clinical symptoms, serum thyroxine and TRAb, thyroid ultrasound and orbital computed tomography. Amplification yielded TCR beta CDR3 regions, with RNA transcripts as the source. The TCR CDR3 was amplified in a first-round RT-PCR using the HTBI primer set. TCRdb passed the multiplex PCR reads through MiXCR, listing each CDR3 protein once. The sample includes 300,000 to 400,000 distinct CDR3 sequences, about 15% seen only once; the top ten take 20% to 25%. The TCR was taken from a woman in her twenties or thirties with Graves' hyperthyroidism. The specimen sequenced was blood.

As DNA, the CDR3 is TGTGCCACCGGCGACCGGGAGTATCTCAATGAGCAGTTCTTC. Translated, it gives CATGDREYLNEQFF. This chain uses TRBV24-1 with TRBJ2-1, with D perhaps matching TRBD2 (6 bases). The germline V gene has CDR1 KGHDR and CDR2 SFDVKD. The CDR3 is made up of 14 amino acids. Trimming took 9 bases from V and 6 from J, leaving 17 bases between them.